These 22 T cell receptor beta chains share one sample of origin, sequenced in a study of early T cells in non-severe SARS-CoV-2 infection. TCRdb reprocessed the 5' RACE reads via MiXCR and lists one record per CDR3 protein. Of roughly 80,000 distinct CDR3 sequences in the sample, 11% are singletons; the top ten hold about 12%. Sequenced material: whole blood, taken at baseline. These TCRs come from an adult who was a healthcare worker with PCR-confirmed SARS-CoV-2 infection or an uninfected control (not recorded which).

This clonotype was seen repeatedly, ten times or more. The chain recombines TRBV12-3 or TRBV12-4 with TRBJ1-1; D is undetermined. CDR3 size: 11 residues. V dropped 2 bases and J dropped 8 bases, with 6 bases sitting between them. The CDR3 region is CASSLTPEAFF. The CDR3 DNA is TGTGCCAGCAGTTTAACACCCGAAGCTTTCTTT.

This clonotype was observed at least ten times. The CDR3 region has the DNA TGTGCCAGCAGTGAACGGCCAGGGGGGGTGAGTGAGCAGTTCTTC. It yields the protein CASSERPGGVSEQFF. The rearrangement uses TRBV6-1 and TRBJ2-1; D possibly uses TRBD1 or TRBD2 (7 bases each). The V end was cut by 2 bases, the J end by 9 bases, with 17 bases between. The CDR3 contains 15 residues. Germline V gives CDR1 MNHNS, CDR2 SASEGT.

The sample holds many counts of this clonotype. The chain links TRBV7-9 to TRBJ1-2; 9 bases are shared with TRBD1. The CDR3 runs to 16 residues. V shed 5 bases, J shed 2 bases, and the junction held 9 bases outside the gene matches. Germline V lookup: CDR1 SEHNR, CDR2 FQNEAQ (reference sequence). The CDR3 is CASSPPGQGYNYGYTF. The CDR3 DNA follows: TGTGCCAGCAGCCCCCCCGGACAGGGGTACAACTATGGCTACACCTTC.

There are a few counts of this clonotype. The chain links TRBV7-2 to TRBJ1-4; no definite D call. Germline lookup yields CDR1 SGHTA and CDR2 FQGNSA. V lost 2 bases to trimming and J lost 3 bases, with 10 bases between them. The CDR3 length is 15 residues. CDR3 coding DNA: TGTGCCAGCAGCTTAAGTCCCATCTCTAATGAAAAACTGTTTTTT. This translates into CASSLSPISNEKLFF.

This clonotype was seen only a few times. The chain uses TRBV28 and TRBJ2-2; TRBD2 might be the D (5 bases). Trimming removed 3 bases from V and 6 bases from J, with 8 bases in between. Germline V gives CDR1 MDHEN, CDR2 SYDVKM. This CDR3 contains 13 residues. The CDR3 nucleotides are TGTGCCAGCAGTTTTCTCGGGGCCGGGGAGCTGTTTTTT. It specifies CASSFLGAGELFF. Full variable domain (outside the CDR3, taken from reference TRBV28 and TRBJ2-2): DVKVTQSSRYLVKRTGEKVFLECVQDMDHENMFWYRQDPGLGLRLIYFSYDVKMKEKGDIPEGYSVSREKKERFSLILESASTNQTSMYLCASSFLGAGELFFGEGSRLTVL.

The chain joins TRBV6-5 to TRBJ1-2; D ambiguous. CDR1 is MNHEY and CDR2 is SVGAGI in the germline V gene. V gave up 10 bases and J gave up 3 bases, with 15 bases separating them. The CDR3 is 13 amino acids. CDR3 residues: CATQPWLDYGYTF. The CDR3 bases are TGTGCCACCCAACCCTGGTTAGACTATGGCTACACCTTC.

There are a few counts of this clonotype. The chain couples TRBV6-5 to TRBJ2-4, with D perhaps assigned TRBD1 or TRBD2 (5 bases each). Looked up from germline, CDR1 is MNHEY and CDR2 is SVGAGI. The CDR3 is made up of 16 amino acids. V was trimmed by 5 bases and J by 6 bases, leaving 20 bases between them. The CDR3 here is CASSDSGNNPSNIQYF. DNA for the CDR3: TGTGCCAGCAGTGACAGCGGTAATAATCCTTCAAACATTCAGTACTTC.

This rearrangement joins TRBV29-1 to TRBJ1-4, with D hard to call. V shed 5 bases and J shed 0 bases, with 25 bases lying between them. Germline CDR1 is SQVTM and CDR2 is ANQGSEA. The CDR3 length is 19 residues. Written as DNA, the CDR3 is TGCAGCGTTAAGTGGTGGACGCAGTCAGACCCAGCAACTAATGAAAAACTGTTTTTT. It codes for CSVKWWTQSDPATNEKLFF.

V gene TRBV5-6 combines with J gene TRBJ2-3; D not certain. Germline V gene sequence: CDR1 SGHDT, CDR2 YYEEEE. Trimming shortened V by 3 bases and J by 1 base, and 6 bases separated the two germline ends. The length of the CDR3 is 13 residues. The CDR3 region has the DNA TGTGCCAGCAGCTCGGACGGCACAGATACGCAGTATTTT. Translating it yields CASSSDGTDTQYF.

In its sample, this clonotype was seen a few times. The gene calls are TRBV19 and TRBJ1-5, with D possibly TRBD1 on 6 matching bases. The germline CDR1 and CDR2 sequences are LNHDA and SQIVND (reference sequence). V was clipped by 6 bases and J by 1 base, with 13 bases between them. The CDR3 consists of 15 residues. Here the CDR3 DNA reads TGTGCCAGTAGACCAGGGGAAGAAAGCAATCAGCCCCAGCATTTT. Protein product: CASRPGEESNQPQHF.

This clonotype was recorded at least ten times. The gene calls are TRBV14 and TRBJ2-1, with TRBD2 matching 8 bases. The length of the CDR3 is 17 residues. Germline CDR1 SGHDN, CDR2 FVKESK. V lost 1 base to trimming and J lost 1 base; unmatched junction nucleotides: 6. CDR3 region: CASSQGLAGPSYNEQFF. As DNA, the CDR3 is TGTGCCAGCAGCCAAGGTCTAGCGGGCCCATCCTACAATGAGCAGTTCTTC.

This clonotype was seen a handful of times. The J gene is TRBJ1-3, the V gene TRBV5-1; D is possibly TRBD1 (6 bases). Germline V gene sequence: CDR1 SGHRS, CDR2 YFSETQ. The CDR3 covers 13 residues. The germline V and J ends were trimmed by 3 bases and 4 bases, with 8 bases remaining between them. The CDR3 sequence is CASSWDTGNTIYF. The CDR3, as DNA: TGCGCCAGCAGCTGGGACACCGGAAACACCATATATTTT.

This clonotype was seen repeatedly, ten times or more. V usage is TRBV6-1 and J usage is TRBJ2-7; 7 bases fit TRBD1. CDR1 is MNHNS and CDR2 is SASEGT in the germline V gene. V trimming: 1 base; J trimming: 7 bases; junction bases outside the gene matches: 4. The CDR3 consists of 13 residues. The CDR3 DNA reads TGTGCCAGCAGTGAAGTACAGGGGACGGAGCAGTACTTC. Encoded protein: CASSEVQGTEQYF.

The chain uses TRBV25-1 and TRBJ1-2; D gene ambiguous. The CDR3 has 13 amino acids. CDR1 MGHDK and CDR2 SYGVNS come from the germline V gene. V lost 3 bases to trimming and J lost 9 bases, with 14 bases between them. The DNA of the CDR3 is TGTGCCAGCAGTGATAGGGTCCTCCGACGCTACACCTTC. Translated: CASSDRVLRRYTF.

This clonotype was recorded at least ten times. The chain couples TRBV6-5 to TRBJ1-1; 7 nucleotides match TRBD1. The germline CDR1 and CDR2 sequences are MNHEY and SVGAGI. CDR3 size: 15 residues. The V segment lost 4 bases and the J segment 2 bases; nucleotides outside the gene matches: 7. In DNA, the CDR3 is TGTGCCAGCAGTTCCCGGACAGGAATTAACACTGAAGCTTTCTTT. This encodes CASSSRTGINTEAFF.

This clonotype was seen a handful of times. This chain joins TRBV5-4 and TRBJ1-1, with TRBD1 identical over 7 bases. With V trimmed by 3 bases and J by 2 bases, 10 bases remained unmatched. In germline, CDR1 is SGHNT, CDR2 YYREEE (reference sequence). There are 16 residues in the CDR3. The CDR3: CASSSGQVKDNTEAFF. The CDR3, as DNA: TGTGCCAGCAGCTCTGGACAGGTTAAGGACAACACTGAAGCTTTCTTT. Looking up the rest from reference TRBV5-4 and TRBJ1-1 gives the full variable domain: ETGVTQSPTHLIKTRGQQVTLRCSSQSGHNTVSWYQQALGQGPQFIFQYYREEENGRGNFPPRFSGLQFPNYSSELNVNALELDDSALYLCASSSGQVKDNTEAFFGQGTRLTVV.

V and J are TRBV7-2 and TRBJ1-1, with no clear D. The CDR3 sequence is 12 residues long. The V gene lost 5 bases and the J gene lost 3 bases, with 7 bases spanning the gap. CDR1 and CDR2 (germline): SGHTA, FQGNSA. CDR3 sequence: CASSRGHTEAFF. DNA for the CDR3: TGTGCCAGCAGCCGAGGGCACACTGAAGCTTTCTTT.

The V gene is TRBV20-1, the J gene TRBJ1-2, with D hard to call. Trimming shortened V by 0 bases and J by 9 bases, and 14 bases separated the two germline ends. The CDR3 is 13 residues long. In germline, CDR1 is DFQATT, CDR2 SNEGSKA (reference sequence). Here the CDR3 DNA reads TGCAGTGCTAGAGATCAAAGGGTGGCTAGCTACACCTTC. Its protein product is CSARDQRVASYTF.

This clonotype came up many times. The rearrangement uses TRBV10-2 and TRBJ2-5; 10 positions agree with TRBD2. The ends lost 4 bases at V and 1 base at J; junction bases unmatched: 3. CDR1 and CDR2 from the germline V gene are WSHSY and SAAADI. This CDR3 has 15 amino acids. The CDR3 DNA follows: TGCGCCAGCAGTGGGCTAGCGGGGGTCCAAGAGACCCAGTACTTC. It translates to CASSGLAGVQETQYF.

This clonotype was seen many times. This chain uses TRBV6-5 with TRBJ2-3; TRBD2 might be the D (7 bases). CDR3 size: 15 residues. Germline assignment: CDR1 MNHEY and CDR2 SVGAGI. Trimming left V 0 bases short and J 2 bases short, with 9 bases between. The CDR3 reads CASSYSGGHTDTQYF. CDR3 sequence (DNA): TGTGCCAGCAGTTACTCCGGGGGGCACACAGATACGCAGTATTTT.

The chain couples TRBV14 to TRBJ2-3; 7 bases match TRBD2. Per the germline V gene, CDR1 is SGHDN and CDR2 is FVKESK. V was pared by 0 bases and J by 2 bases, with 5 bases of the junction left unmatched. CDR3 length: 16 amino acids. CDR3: CASSQDTGGYTDTQYF. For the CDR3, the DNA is TGTGCCAGCAGCCAAGATACGGGAGGATACACAGATACGCAGTATTTT.

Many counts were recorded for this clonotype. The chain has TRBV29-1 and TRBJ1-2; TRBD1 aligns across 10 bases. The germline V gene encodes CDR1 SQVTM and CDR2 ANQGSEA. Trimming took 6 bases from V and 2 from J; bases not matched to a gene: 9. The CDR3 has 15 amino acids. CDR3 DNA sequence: TGCAGCGTCGAGGGGGACAGGGGAGGCAACTATGGCTACACCTTC. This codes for CSVEGDRGGNYGYTF.